This TCR beta chain was found in a study of T cells in Graves' hyperthyroidism and ophthalmopathy (dated by TCRdb to about 2019). Some background on the complete study: Peripheral blood samples were taken at initial diagnosis, before any treatment was given. After sampling, hyperthyroidism patients received methimazole starting at 30 mg daily, and ophthalmopathy patients received high-dose intravenous methylprednisolone. Thyroid tissue and blood T-cell repertoires from six Graves' hyperthyroidism patients were also compared in the study. Prospective prediction of ophthalmopathy was tested in an independent validation cohort of fewer than 20 hyperthyroidism patients and around 16 patients who later progressed to ophthalmopathy. For training and testing, the 110 or so patients in the discovery cohort were randomly divided in a 7:3 ratio. TCR Vbeta CDR3 sequencing of 135 peripheral blood samples (roughly 43 ophthalmopathy, about 80 hyperthyroidism and roughly 17 progressor patients) is reported in the paper. To identify distinguishing TCR V-J signatures, a discovery cohort of around 100 patients was used, comprising 40 to 45 with Graves' ophthalmopathy and roughly 60 with stable Graves' hyperthyroidism.

In the ophthalmopathy patients, disease was moderately to severely active, with a Clinical Activity Score of 3 or more, a NOSPECS grade of 4 or more, and a duration of less than 3 months. Any patient with an uncontrolled infection, another autoimmune disease, pregnancy or lactation was excluded. Diagnoses relied on clinical symptoms, serum thyroxine and TRAb, thyroid ultrasound and orbital computed tomography. PBMCs were separated from approximately 10 ml of fresh peripheral blood using Ficoll-Paque density gradient centrifugation. Total RNA was extracted using Trizol reagent, and RNA quality was assessed on an Agilent 2100 Bioanalyzer. The cysteine opens and the phenylalanine closes a CDR3 of 15 amino acids. Solely the CDR3 DNA is kept, with 45 bases framed from the first base. V is shortened by 0 bases, J by 2 bases, and the region joining them spans 10 bases. CDR1 and CDR2, per the germline V gene (reference sequence), are SGHAT and FQDESV.

Here is what the overall study found, with its caveats: No statistical method was used to fix the sample size in advance, and group allocation was not hidden from the investigators. In validation, progression to ophthalmopathy was predicted by the model with 70.59% sensitivity and just over 72% specificity, a median of approximately 6.5 months before onset. Most expanded thyroid clonotypes (frequency above 0.001) were also found in blood, which suggests that blood repertoires may mirror thyroid immune responses. In cross-validation, a model built on a 13 V-J signature told ophthalmopathy apart from stable hyperthyroidism with approximately 90% sensitivity and around 83% specificity, and in testing the same model reached 80%/75%.

TCR beta CDR3 regions were amplified from RNA transcripts. The TCR CDR3 was subjected to a first round of RT-PCR using the HTBI primer set and the Qiagen OneStep RT-PCR kit. Libraries were constructed in a second round of multiplex PCR, after which size selection and purification were performed. Paired-end sequencing of the libraries was performed with 100 bp reads on an Illumina HiSeq2000. The source study handled its data this way. SOAPnuke was used to process the raw data, throwing out any read that contained adapters or uncalled bases, had a mean Phred below 15, or lacked an exact constant-primer or identifier match. COPE v1.2.5 was used to merge high-quality paired reads, and clonotypes were defined as unique nucleotide sequences. MiTCR v1.1 was used to align the clonotypes against IMGT TRBV, TRBD and TRBJ reference segments. The analysis was restricted to V-J combinations with a frequency above 0.0001, which together covered roughly 99% of the repertoires. The TCS score was defined as the ratio of F50 (clonal expansion) to E x V (chaos), calculated using BLOSUM62-based TCRdist between CDR3 peptides within each V-J. Welch's t-statistics and random forest reduced fewer than 550 V-J features to roughly 13, which were used in a naive Bayes classifier (R e1071). TCRdb handled the public reads itself, with Q25 trimming in fastp and clone calling in MiXCR, and kept productive beta chains. Merged by CDR3 protein, the rows form single entries marked with the most common genes and DNA. The V and J calls and clone size are TCRdb's, not the authors'. This sample gives hundreds of thousands of distinct CDR3 sequences in total; less than 25% of them show up just once. The ten largest make up around a third of the sample.

This clonotype was seen many times. It lacks a known antigen. No much larger clone exists at a distance of one base, and base qualities are not known. Source material: blood. The source is a man aged 25 to 40 with Graves' ophthalmopathy. The chain uses TRBV11-1 and TRBJ2-5; the D gene remains uncertain. The CDR3 region: CASSLAVTVQETQYF. The nucleotide sequence reads as follows: TGTGCCAGCAGCTTAGCGGTGACCGTTCAAGAGACCCAGTACTTC.